The 19 T cell receptor beta chains below all came from one sample that was sequenced in a study of T cell responses to AZD1222 COVID-19 vaccine. The table came from immunoSEQ multiplex PCR; TCRdb's copy has only in-frame clones and leaves some out. The sample holds about 150,000 clones, 75% to 95% seen once. The source material was peripheral blood, sampled 28 days after the second AZD1222 dose. The origin of the receptors is an adult who received the AZD1222 COVID-19 vaccine.

V gene TRBV7-8 combines with J gene TRBJ2-5; 7 nucleotides align to TRBD1. Unmatched junction bases numbered 15, after V lost 7 bases and J lost 4 bases. Per germline, CDR1 SGHVS and CDR2 FQNEAQ. The CDR3 has 16 amino acids. This CDR3 is CASTPRGPAYGETQYF. DNA of the CDR3: TGTGCCAGCACCCCGAGGGGGCCGGCCTACGGAGAGACCCAGTACTTC. Filled out from reference TRBV7-8 and TRBJ2-5, the complete variable domain reads GAGVSQSPRYKVAKRGQDVALRCDPISGHVSLFWYQQALGQGPEFLTYFQNEAQLDKSGLPSDRFFAERPEGSVSTLKIQRTQQEDSAVYLCASTPRGPAYGETQYFGPGTRLLVL.

This sequence joins TRBV11-3 and TRBJ2-2, with 9 bases that match TRBD2. The CDR3 sequence is 17 residues long. V shed 5 bases and J 1 base; nucleotides not matched to a gene: 8. The germline V gene encodes CDR1 SGHNT and CDR2 YENEEA. Here the CDR3 reads CASSQTLAGMNTGELFF. In DNA form, the CDR3 reads TGTGCCAGCAGCCAGACGCTAGCGGGAATGAACACCGGGGAGCTGTTTTTT.

The CDR3 loop reads CAWSGSNTGELFF. The DNA for the CDR3 is TGTGCCTGGAGTGGATCGAACACCGGGGAGCTGTTTTTT. The chain uses TRBV30 and TRBJ2-2; no firm D call. Deletions cut 1 base from V and 0 bases from J, with 3 bases between. The CDR3 loop spans 13 amino acids. The germline V gene encodes CDR1 GTSNPN and CDR2 SVGIG (reference sequence).

The chain combines TRBV24-1 with TRBJ2-1; no clear D. The CDR3 covers 15 residues. The germline V gene encodes CDR1 KGHDR and CDR2 SFDVKD. V lost 0 bases to trimming and J lost 6 bases, with 11 bases between them. CDR3 region: CATSDLLVWLNEQFF. The CDR3 region has the DNA TGTGCCACCAGTGATTTGCTCGTCTGGCTCAATGAGCAGTTCTTC.

About this clone: Different DNA sequences within this sample yield the same CDR3. The chain recombines TRBV30 with TRBJ2-7; 8 bases agree with TRBD1. Germline values: CDR1 GTSNPN, CDR2 SVGIG (reference sequence). J lost 6 bases, V lost 3 bases, and 4 bases had no gene match. The CDR3 runs to 12 residues. In DNA, the CDR3 is TGTGCCTGGAGCCCAGGGGGCGGCGAGCAGTACTTC. This sequence encodes CAWSPGGGEQYF. Variable domain in full (rest from reference TRBV30 and TRBJ2-7): SQTIHQWPATLVQPVGSPLSLECTVEGTSNPNLYWYRQAAGRGLQLLFYSVGIGQISSEVPQNLSASRPQDRQFILSSKKLLLSDSGFYLCAWSPGGGEQYFGPGTRLTVT.

The chain carries TRBV12-3 or TRBV12-4 and TRBJ1-3; a possible D gene is TRBD1 (5 bases). V was pared by 8 bases and J by 2 bases, with 10 bases between. CDR3 length: 13 amino acids. Here the CDR3 reads CASSWGAGNTIYF. The CDR3 DNA reads TGTGCCAGCTCCTGGGGGGCTGGAAACACCATATATTTT.

This clone came up a few times. The gene calls are TRBV4-1 and TRBJ1-1; D is unclear. Trimming removed 2 bases at V and 0 bases at J, with 10 bases between. This CDR3 is 15 amino acids long. Germline-derived CDR1 and CDR2 are MGHRA and YSYEKL. The CDR3 here is CASSQFAEMNTEAFF. In DNA form, the CDR3 reads TGCGCCAGCAGCCAATTTGCAGAGATGAACACTGAAGCTTTCTTT.

This clone appeared a single time. The chain has TRBV29-1 and TRBJ1-1, with a tentative D call TRBD1 (5 bases). Germline V CDR1 and CDR2: SQVTM, ANQGSEA. V lost 2 bases and J lost 11, with 18 bases in between. The CDR3 length is 13 residues. CDR3 residues: CSVEYQGLSGAFF. The CDR3 DNA follows: TGCAGCGTTGAATACCAGGGACTGAGCGGGGCTTTCTTT.

This clone came up once. The chain links TRBV2 to TRBJ2-3; D uncertain. This CDR3 region has 13 residues. Germline V gives CDR1 SNHLY, CDR2 FYNNEI. Trimming stripped 6 bases from V and 0 bases from J, with 7 bases between. The CDR3 DNA is TGTGCCAGCAGGGTGATAAGCACAGATACGCAGTATTTT. Translation: CASRVISTDTQYF.

In its sample, this clone was seen a few times. The chain recombines TRBV4-2 with TRBJ1-2, with D possibly TRBD1 on 6 matching bases. CDR3 length: 13 residues. The V gene's germline CDR1 is LGHNA and CDR2 YNFKEQ. The V end lost 1 base, the J end lost 7 bases, and 10 bases lay between the germline ends. For the CDR3, the DNA is TGTGCCAGCAGCCAAGGGGGACAACCTGGCTACACCTTC. As protein: CASSQGGQPGYTF.

The chain joins TRBV19 to TRBJ1-4, with D possibly being TRBD1 (6 bases). This CDR3 has 17 amino acids. CDR1 LNHDA and CDR2 SQIVND come from the germline V gene (reference sequence). V gave up 3 bases and J gave up 0 bases, with 14 bases separating them. The CDR3 DNA reads TGTGCCAGTAGTATGACAGGTCGATCTGCAACTAATGAAAAACTGTTTTTT. This gives the protein CASSMTGRSATNEKLFF.

This clone showed up just once. The gene calls are TRBV12-3 or TRBV12-4 and TRBJ1-2; 7 bases are a match to TRBD1. The CDR3 loop spans 13 amino acids. V was pared by 2 bases and J by 3 bases, with 0 bases of the junction left unmatched. CDR3 coding DNA: TGTGCCAGCAGTTTAACAGGGGACTATGGCTACACCTTC. This encodes CASSLTGDYGYTF.

The chain uses TRBV6-1 and TRBJ2-1, with TRBD2 identical over 8 bases. The CDR3 is 15 residues long. Trimming removed 1 base from V and 6 bases from J; junction bases left unmatched: 5. Germline CDR1 and CDR2: MNHNS and SASEGT. CDR3 sequence: CASSEGRLAGNEQFF. CDR3 in DNA: TGTGCCAGCAGTGAAGGTAGGCTAGCGGGCAATGAGCAGTTCTTC.

The rearrangement joins TRBV18 to TRBJ2-7, with TRBD2 matching 8 bases. Germline V CDR1 and CDR2: KGHSH, LQKENI. CDR3 size: 15 residues. The junction had 6 bases not matched to a gene; V was cut back by 3 bases and J by 2 bases. The CDR3 reads CASSPPGGPTYEQYF. The CDR3 nucleotides read TGTGCCAGCTCACCCCCGGGAGGGCCGACCTACGAGCAGTACTTC.

This clone is judged medium-sized. The CDR3 here is CATSPPGGNTEAFF. The DNA for the CDR3 is TGTGCCACCAGCCCCCCGGGCGGGAACACTGAAGCTTTCTTT. The rearrangement joins TRBV15 to TRBJ1-1; D gene uncertain. Trimming stripped 5 bases from V and 1 base from J, with 11 bases between. The CDR3 runs 14 residues. The germline V gene encodes CDR1 LNHNV and CDR2 YYDKDF (reference sequence).

This chain uses TRBV7-9 with TRBJ1-3; D remains ambiguous. The V end lost 2 bases, the J end lost 0 bases, and 5 bases lay between the germline ends. The CDR3 sequence is 14 residues long. Germline V gene sequence: CDR1 SEHNR, CDR2 FQNEAQ (reference sequence). The CDR3 loop reads CASSLWSSGNTIYF. The CDR3 DNA sequence: TGTGCCAGCAGCTTATGGTCCTCTGGAAACACCATATATTTT.

A note on this clone: The junction departs from germline at one end; a sequencing error may be responsible. V is TRBV7-9 and J is TRBJ1-4, with 9 bases lining up with TRBD1. The CDR3 consists of 15 residues. In germline, CDR1 is SEHNR, CDR2 FQNEAQ (reference sequence). The CDR3 is CASSSITGGEEKLFF. The DNA of the CDR3 is TGTGCCAGCAGCTCCATTACAGGGGGCGAGGAAAAGCTGTTTTTT.

The chain's CDR3 is CAWSYGQGRGYTF. The CDR3 DNA is TGTGCCTGGAGCTACGGACAGGGGAGAGGCTACACCTTC. V is TRBV30 and J is TRBJ1-2, with TRBD1 identical over 9 bases. Germline values: CDR1 GTSNPN, CDR2 SVGIG (reference sequence). The CDR3 spans 13 residues. Trimming removed 3 bases from V and 8 bases from J; junction bases left unmatched: 7.

This sequence joins TRBV5-1 and TRBJ1-1; D is possibly TRBD1 (5 bases). CDR3 length: 16 amino acids. Trimming stripped 4 bases from V and 1 base from J, with 17 bases between. Germline CDR1 SGHRS, CDR2 YFSETQ. CDR3 DNA: TGCGCCAGCAGCCCACGGGGGGGAGGTAAGAACACTGAAGCTTTCTTT. This encodes CASSPRGGGKNTEAFF.